This T cell receptor beta chain was found in a study of blood T cell repertoires in COVID-19. Looking at the study overall: Donors in the United States, Italy and Spain gave samples during acute or convalescent COVID-19. T cells, B-cell-depleted T cells, or PBMCs supplied cDNA or gDNA.

Study processing details: Amplification of reference gene primers provided the estimated nucleated cell counts. Some clones are missing from TCRdb's copy, which holds only in-frame ones; the method was immunoSEQ multiplex PCR. V, J and clone size are taken as reported in that table, and D and trimming were inferred from the DNA itself. The table has approximately 210,000 clones, almost 85% seen once; the top ten hold about an eighth. The receptor was isolated from a woman aged 40 to 50 with acute or convalescent COVID-19. Sequencing used peripheral blood.

The CDR3 sequence: CASSYRGGRDIQYF. CDR3 bases: TGTGCCAGCAGTTACCGCGGGGGGAGGGACATTCAGTACTTC. The V gene is TRBV6-6, the J gene TRBJ2-4; 8 bases line up with TRBD2. With V trimmed by 2 bases and J by 8 bases, 5 bases remained unmatched. The germline CDR1 and CDR2 sequences are MNHNY and SVGAGI (reference sequence). The CDR3 loop spans 14 amino acids.